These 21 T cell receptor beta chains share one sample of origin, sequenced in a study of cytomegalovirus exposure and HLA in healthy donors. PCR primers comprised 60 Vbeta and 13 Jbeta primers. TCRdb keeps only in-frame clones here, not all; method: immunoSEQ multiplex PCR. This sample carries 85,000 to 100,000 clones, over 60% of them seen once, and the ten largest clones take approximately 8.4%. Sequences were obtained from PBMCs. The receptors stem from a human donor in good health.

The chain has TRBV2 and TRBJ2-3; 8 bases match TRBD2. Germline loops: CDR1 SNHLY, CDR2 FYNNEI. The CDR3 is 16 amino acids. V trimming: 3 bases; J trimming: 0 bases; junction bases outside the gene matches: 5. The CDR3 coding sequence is TGTGCCAGCAGTGAGTTCCAGCGGGGGAGCACAGATACGCAGTATTTT. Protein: CASSEFQRGSTDTQYF.

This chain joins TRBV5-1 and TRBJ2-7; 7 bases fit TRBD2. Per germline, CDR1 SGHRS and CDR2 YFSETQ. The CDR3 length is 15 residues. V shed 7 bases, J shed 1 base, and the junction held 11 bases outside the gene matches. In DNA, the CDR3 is TGCGCCAGCGGCGCCAACCCGGGACTATCCTACGAGCAGTACTTC. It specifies CASGANPGLSYEQYF.

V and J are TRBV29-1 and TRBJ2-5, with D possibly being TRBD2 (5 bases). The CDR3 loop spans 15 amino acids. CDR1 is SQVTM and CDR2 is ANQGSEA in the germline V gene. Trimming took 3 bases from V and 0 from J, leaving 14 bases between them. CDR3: CSVEDLRVYQETQYF. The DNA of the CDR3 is TGCAGCGTTGAGGATTTGCGGGTGTACCAAGAGACCCAGTACTTC.

The CDR3 loop reads CSVEAGVQTQYF. CDR3 nucleotides: TGCAGCGTTGAGGCAGGGGTACAGACCCAGTACTTC. The chain couples TRBV29-1 to TRBJ2-5; D is perhaps TRBD1 (6 bases). In germline, CDR1 is SQVTM, CDR2 ANQGSEA. Trimming pared 3 bases from V and 6 bases from J, leaving 11 bases between. The CDR3 sequence is 12 residues long.

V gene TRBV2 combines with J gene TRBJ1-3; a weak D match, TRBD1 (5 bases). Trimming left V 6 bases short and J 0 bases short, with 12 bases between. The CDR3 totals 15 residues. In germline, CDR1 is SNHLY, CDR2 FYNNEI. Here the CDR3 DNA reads TGTGCCAGCAGGGCGGGGGGAGTCTCTGGAAACACCATATATTTT. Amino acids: CASRAGGVSGNTIYF.

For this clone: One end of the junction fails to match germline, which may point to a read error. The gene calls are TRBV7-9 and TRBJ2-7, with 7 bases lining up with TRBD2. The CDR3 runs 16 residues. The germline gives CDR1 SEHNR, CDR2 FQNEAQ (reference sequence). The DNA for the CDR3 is TGTTCCAGCAGCTTAGAAGGACTAGGGAGCTCCTACGAGCAGTACTTC. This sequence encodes CSSSLEGLGSSYEQYF.

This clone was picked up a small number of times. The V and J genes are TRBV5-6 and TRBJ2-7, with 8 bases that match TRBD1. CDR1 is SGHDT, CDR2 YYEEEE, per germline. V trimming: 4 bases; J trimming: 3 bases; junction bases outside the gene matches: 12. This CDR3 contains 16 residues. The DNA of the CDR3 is TGTGCCAGCAGCGCTGGGACAGGAGCAAATATCTACGAGCAGTACTTC. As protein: CASSAGTGANIYEQYF.

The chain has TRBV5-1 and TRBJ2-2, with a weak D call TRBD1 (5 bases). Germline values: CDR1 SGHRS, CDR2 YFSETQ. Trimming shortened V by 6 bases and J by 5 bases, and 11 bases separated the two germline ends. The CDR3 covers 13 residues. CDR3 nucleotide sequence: TGCGCCAGCACAGGGAATGTTACCGGGGAGCTGTTTTTT. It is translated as CASTGNVTGELFF. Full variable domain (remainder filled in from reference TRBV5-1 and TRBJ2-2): KAGVTQTPRYLIKTRGQQVTLSCSPISGHRSVSWYQQTPGQGLQFLFEYFSETQRNKGNFPGRFSGRQFSNSRSEMNVSTLELGDSALYLCASTGNVTGELFFGEGSRLTVL.

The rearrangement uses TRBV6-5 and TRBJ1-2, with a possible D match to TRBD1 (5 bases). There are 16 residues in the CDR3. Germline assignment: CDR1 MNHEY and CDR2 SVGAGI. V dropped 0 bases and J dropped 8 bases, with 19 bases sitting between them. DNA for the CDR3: TGTGCCAGCAGTTACTCCGGGGGTAGGGCCTTTCGGGGCTACACCTTC. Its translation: CASSYSGGRAFRGYTF.

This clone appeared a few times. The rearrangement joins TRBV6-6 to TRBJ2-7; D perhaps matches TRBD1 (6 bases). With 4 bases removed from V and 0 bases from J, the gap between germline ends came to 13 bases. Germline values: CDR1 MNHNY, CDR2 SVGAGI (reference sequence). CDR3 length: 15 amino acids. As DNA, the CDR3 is TGTGCCAGCAGTTTTTCCTGGACAGACTCCTACGAGCAGTACTTC. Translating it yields CASSFSWTDSYEQYF.

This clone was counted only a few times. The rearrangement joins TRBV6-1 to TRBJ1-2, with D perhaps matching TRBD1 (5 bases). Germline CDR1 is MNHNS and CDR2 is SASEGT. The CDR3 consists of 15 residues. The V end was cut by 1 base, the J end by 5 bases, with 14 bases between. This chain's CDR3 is CASSEGGGGGYGYTF. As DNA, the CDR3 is TGTGCCAGCAGTGAAGGTGGGGGAGGAGGGTATGGCTACACCTTC.

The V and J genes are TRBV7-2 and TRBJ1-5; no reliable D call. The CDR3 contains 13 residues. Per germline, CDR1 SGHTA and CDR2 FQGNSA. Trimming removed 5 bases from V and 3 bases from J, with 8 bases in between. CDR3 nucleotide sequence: TGTGCCAGCAGCCCTGAGGCCAATCAGCCCCAGCATTTT. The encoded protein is CASSPEANQPQHF.

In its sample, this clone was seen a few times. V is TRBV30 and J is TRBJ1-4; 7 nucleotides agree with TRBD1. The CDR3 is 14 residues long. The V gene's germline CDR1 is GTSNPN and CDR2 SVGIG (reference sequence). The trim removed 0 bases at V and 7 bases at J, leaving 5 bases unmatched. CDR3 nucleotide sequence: TGTGCCTGGAGTGTACACAGGGGAGGTGAAAAACTGTTTTTT. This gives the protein CAWSVHRGGEKLFF.

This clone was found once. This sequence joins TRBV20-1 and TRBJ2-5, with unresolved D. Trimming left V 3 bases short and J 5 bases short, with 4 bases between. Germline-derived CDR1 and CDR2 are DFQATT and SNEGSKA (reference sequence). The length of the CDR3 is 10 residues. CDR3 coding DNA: TGCAGTGCTAGCCTGGAGACCCAGTACTTC. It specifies CSASLETQYF.

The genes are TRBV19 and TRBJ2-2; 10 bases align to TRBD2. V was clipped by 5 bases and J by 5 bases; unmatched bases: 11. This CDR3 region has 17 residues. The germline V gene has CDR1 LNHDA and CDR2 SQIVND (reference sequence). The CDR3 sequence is CASSEGPSGRGTGELFF. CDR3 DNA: TGTGCCAGTAGTGAAGGTCCGAGCGGGAGGGGTACCGGGGAGCTGTTTTTT. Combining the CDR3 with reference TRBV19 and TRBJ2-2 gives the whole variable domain DGGITQSPKYLFRKEGQNVTLSCEQNLNHDAMYWYRQDPGQGLRLIYYSQIVNDFQKGDIAEGYSVSREKKESFPLTVTSAQKNPTAFYLCASSEGPSGRGTGELFFGEGSRLTVL.

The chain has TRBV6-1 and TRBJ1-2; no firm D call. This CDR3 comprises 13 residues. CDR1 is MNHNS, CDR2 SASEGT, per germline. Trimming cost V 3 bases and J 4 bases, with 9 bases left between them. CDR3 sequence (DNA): TGTGCCAGCAGTGACCAGGTACCCTATGGCTACACCTTC. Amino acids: CASSDQVPYGYTF.

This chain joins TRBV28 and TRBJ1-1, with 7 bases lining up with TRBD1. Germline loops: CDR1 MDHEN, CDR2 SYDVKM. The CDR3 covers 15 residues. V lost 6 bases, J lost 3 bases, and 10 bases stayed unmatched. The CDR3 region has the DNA TGTGCCAGCAGGCGGCGACAGGGAAAGTACACTGAAGCTTTCTTT. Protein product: CASRRRQGKYTEAFF.

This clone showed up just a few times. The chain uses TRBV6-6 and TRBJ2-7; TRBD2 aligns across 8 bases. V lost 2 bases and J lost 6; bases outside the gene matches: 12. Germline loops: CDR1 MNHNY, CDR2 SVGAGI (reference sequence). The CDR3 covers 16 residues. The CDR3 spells CASSYLLGGGGTEQYF. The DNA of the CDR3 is TGTGCCAGCAGTTACCTACTAGGAGGCGGGGGGACCGAGCAGTACTTC.

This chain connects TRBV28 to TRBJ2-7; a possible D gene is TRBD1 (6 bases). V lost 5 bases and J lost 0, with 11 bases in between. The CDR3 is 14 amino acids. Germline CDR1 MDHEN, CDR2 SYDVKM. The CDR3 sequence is CASSTGLSSYEQYF. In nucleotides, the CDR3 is TGTGCCAGCAGTACAGGGTTAAGCTCCTACGAGCAGTACTTC.

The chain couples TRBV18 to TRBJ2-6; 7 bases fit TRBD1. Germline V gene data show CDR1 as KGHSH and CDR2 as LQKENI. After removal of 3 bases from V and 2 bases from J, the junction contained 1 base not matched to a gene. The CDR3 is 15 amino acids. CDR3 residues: CASSPQGAGANVLTF. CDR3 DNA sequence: TGTGCCAGCTCACCCCAGGGGGCTGGGGCCAACGTCCTGACTTTC.

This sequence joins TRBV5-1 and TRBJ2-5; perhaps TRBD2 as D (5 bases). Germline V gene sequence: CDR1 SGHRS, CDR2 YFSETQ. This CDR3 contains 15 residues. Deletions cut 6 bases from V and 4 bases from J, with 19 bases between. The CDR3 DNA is TGCGCCAGCACCCCAGCGGCAGTCCGTGGAGAGACCCAGTACTTC. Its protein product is CASTPAAVRGETQYF.